The T cell receptor beta chain under discussion was sequenced for a study of CD8 T cells in ankylosing spondylitis. TCRdb analysed the 5' RACE reads with MiXCR anew, one entry per CDR3 protein. Altogether about 160,000 distinct CDR3 sequences are present, roughly 10% being singletons, with the ten largest covering roughly 16%. Germline CDR1 and CDR2: SEHNR and FQNEAQ (reference sequence). CDR3 length: 15 residues. V lost 1 base, J lost 3 bases, and 4 bases stayed unmatched. Study-level findings and limits: Reactive arthritis synovial fluid and blood previously showed some of these motif variants.

This clonotype was found many times. Its antigen is unidentified. This clonotype originated in a female donor with ankylosing spondylitis or in good health (not recorded which). The sequenced material came from blood, either unsorted or a sorted T cell fraction (not recorded which). The chain is built from TRBV7-9 and TRBJ2-5; 8 positions match TRBD1. In nucleotides, the CDR3 is TGTGCCAGCAGCTTAGGGGCACAGGGGGAAGAGACCCAGTACTTC. Protein product: CASSLGAQGEETQYF.